The rows below give T cell receptor beta chains drawn from one sample of a study of blood T cell repertoires in COVID-19. Profiling relied on immunoSEQ multiplex PCR, and the TCRdb table lists in-frame clones only, not all of them. The sample lists 73,000 or so clones, more than 65% seen once, with about 4.3% in the top ten. The material sequenced was peripheral blood. The receptor source for this set is a woman in her sixties with acute or convalescent COVID-19. CDR3s include the opening cysteine and the closing phenylalanine or tryptophan. D genes are given only for firm matches. Only part of the rows carry a size: once, few, many, or a class if the clone is expanded.

D	size	V	J	DNA	CDR3
.	.	TRBV9	TRBJ1-1	TGTGCCAGCAGCCCCGGTGGAGTCGGGACATTGAACACTGAAGCTTTCTTT	CASSPGGVGTLNTEAFF
TRBD2	.	TRBV3-1/TRBV3-2	TRBJ2-7	TGTGCCAGCAGCGTAGGACTAGCGGGGGGTTCCTACGAGCAGTACTTC	CASSVGLAGGSYEQYF
TRBD1	.	TRBV19	TRBJ1-1	TGTGCCAGTAGGGACAGGGGGGTGAACACTGAAGCTTTCTTT	CASRDRGVNTEAFF
TRBD1	.	TRBV12-3/TRBV12-4	TRBJ1-2	TGTGCCAGCAGAGCTAGGGACAGGGGCTACACCTTC	CASRARDRGYTF
.	once	TRBV19	TRBJ1-2	TGTGCCAGTACGCAGGCGGGAACGAACTATGGCTACACCTTC	CASTQAGTNYGYTF
TRBD1	.	TRBV6-6	TRBJ2-1	TGTGCCAGCAGCGCCCCGGGACAGGGGGCAAATGAGCAGTTCTTC	CASSAPGQGANEQFF
TRBD1	.	TRBV6-1	TRBJ1-2	TGTGCCAGCAGTGAAAAAGGGACAGGTCTTTACGGCTACACCTTC	CASSEKGTGLYGYTF
TRBD1	.	TRBV5-1	TRBJ1-4	TGCGCCAGCAGCTTGGATTTAGGGTCAGGGGGTGAAAAACTGTTTTTT	CASSLDLGSGGEKLFF
.	.	TRBV5-1	TRBJ1-2	TGCGCCAGCAGCTTGACACAGCAAAACTATGGCTACACCTTC	CASSLTQQNYGYTF
TRBD1	.	TRBV7-3	TRBJ1-3	TGTGCCAGCAGCTCGACAGGGATGGCTGGAAACACCATATATTTT	CASSSTGMAGNTIYF
TRBD1	.	TRBV5-1	TRBJ1-3	TGCGCCAGCAGCCGCGCAGGGGGCGCGGACACCATATATTTT	CASSRAGGADTIYF
TRBD2	.	TRBV3-1/TRBV3-2	TRBJ2-1	TGTGCCAGCAGCCACTCTGAGCGGGGCCCCTACAATGAGCAGTTCTTC	CASSHSERGPYNEQFF
.	.	TRBV6-5	TRBJ1-1	TGTGCCAGCAGTCTGGGAGGGCCAGCGGAAGCTTTCTTT	CASSLGGPAEAFF
.	.	TRBV15	TRBJ1-1	TGTGCCACCAGCATCGATCAGGGGCGCACTGAAGCTTTCTTT	CATSIDQGRTEAFF
TRBD1	.	TRBV27	TRBJ1-2	TGTGCCAGCAGTTTATCGGGACAGGGAAACTATGGCTACACCTTC	CASSLSGQGNYGYTF
.	.	TRBV6-5	TRBJ1-2	TGTGCCAGCAATCCCGCCTCGGGGGTTGGCTACACCTTC	CASNPASGVGYTF
TRBD1	.	TRBV19	TRBJ2-7	TGTGCCAGTAGTATTGGCGAGGGACAGTCCTACGAGCAGTACTTC	CASSIGEGQSYEQYF
TRBD1	.	TRBV2	TRBJ1-5	TGTGCCAGCAGTGAAGGGAGACAGGGGGGGCAGCCCCAGCATTTT	CASSEGRQGGQPQHF
TRBD2	.	TRBV9	TRBJ2-3	TGTGCCAGCAGCCTCAGTAGCGGGGGGGCCATATTCGGCACAGATACGCAGTATTTT	CASSLSSGGAIFGTDTQYF
.	.	TRBV27	TRBJ2-2	TGTGCCAGCAGCACAGGCAACACCGGGGAGCTGTTTTTT	CASSTGNTGELFF
.	.	TRBV30	TRBJ1-5	TGTGCCTGGAGTGCCCCGACAGATTATTATAGCAATCAGCCCCAGCATTTT	CAWSAPTDYYSNQPQHF
TRBD2	.	TRBV9	TRBJ2-1	TGTGCCAGCAGCACCGGGACTAGCGGGGGGGCCTCTTTGAATGAGCAGTTCTTC	CASSTGTSGGASLNEQFF
.	.	TRBV29-1	TRBJ2-1	TGCAGCGTCCGCGAGGGGGGGAGCAATGAGCAGTTCTTC	CSVREGGSNEQFF
TRBD1	.	TRBV7-3	TRBJ1-1	TGTGCCAGCAGCTTGGGACAGGGGGCTGACACTGAAGCTTTCTTT	CASSLGQGADTEAFF
.	.	TRBV5-1	TRBJ1-1	TGCGCCAGCAGCCGGGAGGGTCGGCAGAATGAAGCTTTCTTT	CASSREGRQNEAFF
TRBD1	.	TRBV19	TRBJ1-1	TGTGCCAGTAGGGCCGGGACAGGGGGCTTTACTGAAGCTTTCTTT	CASRAGTGGFTEAFF
.	.	TRBV29-1	TRBJ2-5	TGCAGCGTTGGTCAGGGGAGTGGGCAAGAGACCCAGTACTTC	CSVGQGSGQETQYF
TRBD1	.	TRBV24-1	TRBJ2-7	TGTGCCACCAGTACCACAGGGGGTCTCTCCTACGAGCAGTACTTC	CATSTTGGLSYEQYF
TRBD1	once	TRBV6-6	TRBJ2-7	TGTGCCAGCAGTTACCTCCGGACAGGGGGCTACGAGCAGTACTTC	CASSYLRTGGYEQYF
.	.	TRBV5-1	TRBJ1-2	TGCGCCAGCAGCTTGGGCCTGGGGGCCTACTATGGCTACACCTTC	CASSLGLGAYYGYTF
TRBD2	.	TRBV2	TRBJ2-7	TGTGCCAGCTTTAAAGGGACTAACTCCTACGAGCAGTACTTC	CASFKGTNSYEQYF
.	.	TRBV10-3	TRBJ2-2	TGTGCCATCAGTGAAGAGTCGAACACCGGGGAGCTGTTTTTT	CAISEESNTGELFF
.	.	TRBV7-9	TRBJ1-6	TGTGCCAGCAGCCCCCTCACCGGGTCACCCCTCCACTTT	CASSPLTGSPLHF
TRBD1	.	TRBV5-6	TRBJ2-6	TGTGCCAGCAGCTTGGCGGGACAGGGAGGCCCTGGGGCCAACGTCCTGACTTTC	CASSLAGQGGPGANVLTF
.	.	TRBV3-1/TRBV3-2	TRBJ2-5	TGTGCCAGCAGCTTCCTCGGGGGTAACCAAGAGACCCAGTACTTC	CASSFLGGNQETQYF
.	.	TRBV3-1/TRBV3-2	TRBJ1-2	TGTGCCAGCAGCCAAGATTACAGATCTCTTAACTATGGCTACACCTTC	CASSQDYRSLNYGYTF
TRBD1	once	TRBV19	TRBJ2-2	TGTGCCAGTAGTGTTGACAGGGCGAACACCGGGGAGCTGTTTTTT	CASSVDRANTGELFF
TRBD2	.	TRBV3-1/TRBV3-2	TRBJ2-7	TGTGCCAGCAGCCAAGTCCCTAGCGGGACCCCCTACGAGCAGTACTTC	CASSQVPSGTPYEQYF
TRBD2	.	TRBV24-1	TRBJ2-5	TGTGCCACCAGTGAGGGGGGTAGCGGGGTTCAAGAGACCCAGTACTTC	CATSEGGSGVQETQYF
.	.	TRBV19	TRBJ2-3	TGTGCCAGTAGTATGTCCAGGGTCTCTAGAGCAGATACGCAGTATTTT	CASSMSRVSRADTQYF
TRBD1	.	TRBV14	TRBJ2-5	TGTGCCAGCAGCCAAGATTTGACAGGGCAAGAGACCCAGTACTTC	CASSQDLTGQETQYF
TRBD2	.	TRBV5-1	TRBJ2-1	TGCGCCAGCAGCTGGGGGACTAGCGATCGGGAGCAGTTCTTC	CASSWGTSDREQFF
TRBD1	.	TRBV19	TRBJ2-7	TGTGCCAGTAGTACAAAGGGACAGGCCCACTACGAGCAGTACTTC	CASSTKGQAHYEQYF
.	.	TRBV11-2	TRBJ2-2	TGTGCCAGCAGCCCAGCGTGGGAGCTGTTTTTT	CASSPAWELFF
.	.	TRBV27	TRBJ1-2	TGTGCCAGCAGGTCAGGGGATTGGTATGGCTACACCTTC	CASRSGDWYGYTF
TRBD1	.	TRBV5-1	TRBJ2-4	TGCGCCAGCAGTCAAAGAGGATCCGGGACAGGTAACATTCAGTACTTC	CASSQRGSGTGNIQYF
TRBD1	.	TRBV5-4	TRBJ2-7	TGTGCCAGCAGTCCGGACAGGGGGCCCTACGAGCAGTACTTC	CASSPDRGPYEQYF
TRBD1	.	TRBV11-3	TRBJ2-2	TGTGCCAGCGGCACAGGGGGAAACACCGGGGAGCTGTTTTTT	CASGTGGNTGELFF
.	once	TRBV18	TRBJ1-5	TGTGCCAGCTCTGGGGGGGGGCAGGGTGTTCCTCAGCCCCAGCATTTT	CASSGGGQGVPQPQHF
.	.	TRBV5-1	TRBJ2-3	TGCGCCAGCACCTTTGGGGGGGGCGGCACAGATACGCAGTATTTT	CASTFGGGGTDTQYF
.	.	TRBV11-2	TRBJ2-1	TGTGCCAGCAGCTTAGAGGCATCCGGGACTCCAGGGTTCTTC	CASSLEASGTPGFF
.	.	TRBV6-1	TRBJ1-5	TGTGCCAGCAGTGAAGCGACAGTTGGGGGCAATCAGCCCCAGCATTTT	CASSEATVGGNQPQHF
TRBD1	.	TRBV4-1	TRBJ1-1	TGCGCCAGCAGCCGACCGAGGACAGGGGGCCGTTGGGCTGAAGCTTTCTTT	CASSRPRTGGRWAEAFF
.	few	TRBV12-3/TRBV12-4	TRBJ2-6	TGTGCCAGCAGTTCTACTGGGGCCAACGTCCTGACTTTC	CASSSTGANVLTF
.	.	TRBV20-1	TRBJ1-4	TGCAGTGCCAGGGGACAAGAAAAACTGTTTTTT	CSARGQEKLFF
TRBD1	.	TRBV11-3	TRBJ2-7	TGTGCCAGCAGCTTGGGACAGGCGAGCTCCTACGAGCAGTACTTC	CASSLGQASSYEQYF
.	.	TRBV27	TRBJ1-2	TGTGCCAGCAGTTCCAGACCATCGGACTTGGGCTATGGCTACACCTTC	CASSSRPSDLGYGYTF
TRBD2	.	TRBV5-1	TRBJ2-5	TGCGCCAGCAGCTCCCCAGCGGGGGGCCAAGAGACCCAGTACTTC	CASSSPAGGQETQYF